Detailed here is one T cell receptor beta chain. The antigen is undetermined. TCRdb re-called the RT-PCR reads through MiXCR, storing one row per CDR3 protein. The sample includes 2,000 to 2,500 distinct CDR3 sequences, roughly 80% of them seen just once. This specimen belongs to a study of yellow fever vaccine responses in identical twins. Germline CDR1 reads LGHNA; CDR2 reads YSLEER. Trimming at V came to 1 base and at J to 7 bases, leaving 9 bases not matched to a gene. The CDR3 sequence is 17 residues long. General study points: Twins' vaccine T cell responses reportedly seemed partly convergent and partly personalized.

Sequenced here: T cells from blood (PBMCs), unsorted or a sorted subset (not recorded which), sampled before or after yellow fever vaccination (not recorded which). This TCR derives from a woman in her late teens or twenties who received the yellow fever vaccine. The chain has TRBV4-3 and TRBJ2-2; 10 positions agree with TRBD2. The CDR3 reads CASSQVRLAGAVGELFF. The CDR3 region has the DNA TGCGCCAGCAGCCAAGTTAGGCTAGCGGGGGCCGTCGGGGAGCTGTTTTTT.